Listed below are T cell receptor beta chains from one sample, sequenced in a study of blood T cell repertoires in COVID-19. The assay was immunoSEQ multiplex PCR, and TCRdb's table has in-frame clones only and misses some. The table shows about 220,000 clones, with 88% occurring only once. Specimen: PBMCs or T cells enriched from blood (not recorded which). Receptors were obtained from a woman aged 45-65 years with acute COVID-19. CDR3s include the opening cysteine and the closing phenylalanine or tryptophan. The order of the fields is CDR3 DNA, CDR3 protein, D gene, J gene, V gene, clone size. The D gene is left open where the match is weak. Clone size is given for some rows only: seen once, a few or many times, or a class if the clone is expanded.

TGTGCCAGCAGCCCAAGGGCCAGGGCATCCTATGGCTACACCTTC CASSPRARASYGYTF NA TRBJ1-2 TRBV7-2 NA
TGTGCCAGCTCACGACCCCCGACAGGGGGGAACACTGAAGCTTTCTTT CASSRPPTGGNTEAFF TRBD1 TRBJ1-1 TRBV18 NA
TGTGCCAGCAGCTTGGCCCCGGGACTAAGAACCGGGGAGCTGTTTTTT CASSLAPGLRTGELFF TRBD2 TRBJ2-2 TRBV5-4 once
TGTGCCAGTAGTCCAAGTATGCGCAATGAGCAGTTCTTC CASSPSMRNEQFF NA TRBJ2-1 TRBV19 NA
TGCGCCAGCAGTCCAATGGAGGTCGGCAGGGGTTACGAGCAGTACTTC CASSPMEVGRGYEQYF NA TRBJ2-7 TRBV23-1 NA
TGTGCCAGCAGTTTGCAGGGTAACAATCAGCCCCAGCATTTT CASSLQGNNQPQHF NA TRBJ1-5 TRBV6-5 NA
TGTGCCAGCAGCTTAGATCCCGGAAGGACTAGCGGGTTGTGGGGGAATGAGCAGTTCTTC CASSLDPGRTSGLWGNEQFF TRBD2 TRBJ2-1 TRBV11-2 NA
TGTGCCAGCAGCTTTGGAGCGGGAGCGCCAGCGACCACAGATACGCAGTATTTT CASSFGAGAPATTDTQYF TRBD2 TRBJ2-3 TRBV5-4 NA
TGTGCCAGTAGCGCGGGAGGGGATGAGCAGTTCTTC CASSAGGDEQFF TRBD2 TRBJ2-1 TRBV19 once
TGTGCCAGCAGCCAATCCGGACAGGGTAGCCAGCCCCAGCATTTT CASSQSGQGSQPQHF TRBD1 TRBJ1-5 TRBV4-2 NA
TGTGCCAGCAGCACCCGGACAGGGCTGGGTGGCTACACCTTC CASSTRTGLGGYTF TRBD1 TRBJ1-2 TRBV7-2 NA
TGTGCCAGCAGTCCGCCCGGGTATGAAGCTTTCTTT CASSPPGYEAFF NA TRBJ1-1 TRBV28 NA
TGTGCCAGCAGCTCAGACTTACTAGTCCACGAGCAGTACTTC CASSSDLLVHEQYF NA TRBJ2-7 TRBV7-2 NA
TGTGCCAGTAGTGCCGCAGGTTCCAACACCGGGGAGCTGTTTTTT CASSAAGSNTGELFF NA TRBJ2-2 TRBV19 NA
TGTGCCAGCAGCCCGACCCCCGATCCCGGGTTGTACGAGCAGTACTTC CASSPTPDPGLYEQYF NA TRBJ2-7 TRBV7-8 NA
TGCGCCAGCAGTCCAAGCACAGGGGTCTTGAATTCACCCCTCCACTTT CASSPSTGVLNSPLHF TRBD1 TRBJ1-6 TRBV4-3 NA
TGTGCCAGCAGCTTACAGGGGACAGTTGGAACCGGGGAGCTGTTTTTT CASSLQGTVGTGELFF TRBD1 TRBJ2-2 TRBV7-3 NA
TGTGCCAGCAGTTTATCGATACTCGTATCCTATAATTCACCCCTCCACTTT CASSLSILVSYNSPLHF NA TRBJ1-6 TRBV27 once
TGTGCCAGCAGCGGGACTAGCGGCTACAATGAGCAGTTCTTC CASSGTSGYNEQFF TRBD2 TRBJ2-1 TRBV14 NA
TGTGCCAGCAGTTTAACGGGAGGGAATTACGAGCAGTACTTC CASSLTGGNYEQYF TRBD2 TRBJ2-7 TRBV27 NA
TGTGCCACCAGCATGGGGGGTAGCTCCTACGAGCAGTACTTC CATSMGGSSYEQYF NA TRBJ2-7 TRBV15 NA
TGTGCCAGCAGTTTAAGGACAGCTACTTCTGGGGCCAACGTCCTGACTTTC CASSLRTATSGANVLTF NA TRBJ2-6 TRBV28 NA
TGTGCCAGCAGCGTAGGACAGGCCATCTATGGCTACACCTTC CASSVGQAIYGYTF NA TRBJ1-2 TRBV9 NA
TGTGCCAGCTATTCCCGGGTCACTGAAGCTTTCTTT CASYSRVTEAFF NA TRBJ1-1 TRBV28 NA
TGTGCCAGCAGTTGGGACAGTAGAACGAACACTGAAGCTTTCTTT CASSWDSRTNTEAFF TRBD1 TRBJ1-1 TRBV28 few
TGTGCCAGTAGTATGGGACAGGGGAGGTACGGCAATCAGCCCCAGCATTTT CASSMGQGRYGNQPQHF TRBD1 TRBJ1-5 TRBV19 NA
TGTGCCAGCAGCAAAGAGAGACAGGGGGAGATGGAGAACACTGAAGCTTTCTTT CASSKERQGEMENTEAFF NA TRBJ1-1 TRBV21-1 NA
TGTGCCAGCAGCTTGGCAGGGGGGAGTTACGAGCAGTACTTC CASSLAGGSYEQYF NA TRBJ2-7 TRBV5-6 NA
TGTGCCAGCAGCCTGGGGCAGGGGATGGAGACCCAGTACTTC CASSLGQGMETQYF NA TRBJ2-5 TRBV11-2 NA
TGTGCCAGCAGCCAGGACACTTGGGAAAAACTGTTTTTT CASSQDTWEKLFF NA TRBJ1-4 TRBV2 NA
TGTGCCAGCTCACCACCGGTCGGGGAGACCCAGTACTTC CASSPPVGETQYF NA TRBJ2-5 TRBV18 NA
TGTGCCAGCAGACTGATAGGAGCCGCAACTAATGAAAAACTGTTTTTT CASRLIGAATNEKLFF NA TRBJ1-4 TRBV27 NA
TGTGCCAGCAGTGGACAGCCACCTCAGAACACTGAAGCTTTCTTT CASSGQPPQNTEAFF NA TRBJ1-1 TRBV28 NA
TGTGCCAGCAGCCCCCGGGACAGGAACAATTCACCCCTCCACTTT CASSPRDRNNSPLHF TRBD1 TRBJ1-6 TRBV3-1/TRBV3-2 NA
TGTGCCAGCAGCCTAATGACTAGTGGCTACGAGCAGTACTTC CASSLMTSGYEQYF NA TRBJ2-7 TRBV3-1/TRBV3-2 NA
TGTGCCAGCAGCTTGGCGGCTACGTCTAGCAGCTCCTACGAGCAGTACTTC CASSLAATSSSSYEQYF NA TRBJ2-7 TRBV5-8 once
TGTGCCAGCAGCTTACCAGTGTACAATGAGCAGTTCTTC CASSLPVYNEQFF NA TRBJ2-1 TRBV11-2 NA
TGTGCCTGGAGTGTACGCCCCGGCGGGAGGGCCGGGGCATGGGCAGATACGCAGTATTTT CAWSVRPGGRAGAWADTQYF TRBD2 TRBJ2-3 TRBV30 NA
TGTGCCAGCAGCTTTTTACCAGCGGGAGCTGGGACGGATACGCAGTATTTT CASSFLPAGAGTDTQYF TRBD2 TRBJ2-3 TRBV7-2 NA
TGTGCCAGCAGTTACGGGACTAGCTACGAGCAGTACTTC CASSYGTSYEQYF TRBD2 TRBJ2-7 TRBV6-5 NA
TGTGCCAGCACCATTAGCGGGGAACTCACAGATACGCAGTATTTT CASTISGELTDTQYF TRBD2 TRBJ2-3 TRBV7-6 NA
TGTGCCACCAGTCAGGGCGGCACCGGGGAGCTGTTTTTT CATSQGGTGELFF NA TRBJ2-2 TRBV24-1 NA
TGTGCCAGCAGCGGGTTAGCGGGAGGGGCCTACAATGAGCAGTTCTTC CASSGLAGGAYNEQFF TRBD2 TRBJ2-1 TRBV7-8 NA
TGTGCCAGTTCGGACAGGGGGGTCACCGGGGAGCTGTTTTTT CASSDRGVTGELFF TRBD1 TRBJ2-2 TRBV2 NA
TGTGCCAGCAGTTTTCTCGCGGGGGGCGACAATGAGCAGTTCTTC CASSFLAGGDNEQFF TRBD2 TRBJ2-1 TRBV28 NA
TGCGCCAGCAGCCTGCTAGGGGCAACTAATGAAAAACTGTTTTTT CASSLLGATNEKLFF NA TRBJ1-4 TRBV5-1 few
TGTGCCAGCTCACAACCGGGACAGGGGATCTACGAGCAGTACTTC CASSQPGQGIYEQYF TRBD1 TRBJ2-7 TRBV18 NA
TGTGCCACCAGCAGAGATAGGGAGCAGCCCCAGCATTTT CATSRDREQPQHF NA TRBJ1-5 TRBV15 NA
TGTGCCAGCAACAGGGGGAATCAGCCCCAGCATTTT CASNRGNQPQHF TRBD1 TRBJ1-5 TRBV2 NA
TGTGCCAGCAGGCGCCGGGACAGGGGGCGGGGCGAGCAGTACTTC CASRRRDRGRGEQYF TRBD1 TRBJ2-7 TRBV2 NA
TGCGCCAGCAGCGGTCGGCGGGAGTTCTACAATGAGCAGTTCTTC CASSGRREFYNEQFF TRBD2 TRBJ2-1 TRBV4-1 few
TGTGCCAGCAGCCTGAGGACTAGCGGGAGACTCGAGCAGTACTTC CASSLRTSGRLEQYF TRBD2 TRBJ2-7 TRBV28 NA
TGTGCCAGCAGACCTGGGGGGTCGTACACTGAAGCTTTCTTT CASRPGGSYTEAFF NA TRBJ1-1 TRBV5-5 NA
TGTGCCAGCAGCTTAGATACTGCCTCCTACGAGCAGTACTTC CASSLDTASYEQYF NA TRBJ2-7 TRBV7-8 NA
TGTGCCAGCAGCGAGGAGGCGGACTATGGCTACACCTTC CASSEEADYGYTF NA TRBJ1-2 TRBV28 NA
TGTGCCAGCAGTTACTCGGCGGGGCAGCCCTACGAGCAGTACTTC CASSYSAGQPYEQYF NA TRBJ2-7 TRBV6-5 NA
TGTGCCAGCAGCTTGGGACTAGCGGGAATCGGTTCCTACGAGCAGTACTTC CASSLGLAGIGSYEQYF TRBD2 TRBJ2-7 TRBV7-2 NA
TGTGCCAGCAGCTTAGCAGGTAGGGCAGGGGCGTACAATCAGCCCCAGCATTTT CASSLAGRAGAYNQPQHF NA TRBJ1-5 TRBV11-3 NA
TGCAGCGTTGAAGGGGACAGATATAATCCGGGAAAGGGGGCGCAGTATTTT CSVEGDRYNPGKGAQYF TRBD1 TRBJ2-3 TRBV29-1 few